A selection of T cell receptor beta chains follows, all from one sample in a study of regulatory T cells in long-lasting Graves disease. One entry per CDR3 protein results from TCRdb running MiXCR on the multiplex PCR reads. The sample contains roughly 490,000 distinct CDR3 sequences, around a fifth of which appear only once. This specimen consisted of peripheral blood mononuclear cells (PBMCs), obtained when the disease was refractory, from a patient treated with antithyroid drugs. These receptors originate from a female donor with Graves disease. The CDR3 runs from the conserved cysteine through the conserved F or W. Each record gives: V gene, J gene, D gene, CDR3 protein. A D gene is named only where the DNA matches it firmly.

V: TRBV5-1; J: TRBJ1-1; D: .; CDR3: CASSPWTNPTEAFF
V: TRBV6-1; J: TRBJ1-2; D: TRBD1; CDR3: CASRTGTDYGYTF
V: TRBV6-1; J: TRBJ2-3; D: TRBD2; CDR3: CASSEAPSGSADTQYF
V: TRBV28; J: TRBJ1-6; D: .; CDR3: CASRNTGISNSPLHF
V: TRBV20-1; J: TRBJ2-5; D: .; CDR3: CSARDRRASGQETQYF
V: TRBV13; J: TRBJ2-4; D: .; CDR3: CASRKGGHKNIQYF
V: TRBV27; J: TRBJ2-7; D: .; CDR3: CASSWGIGSYEQYF
V: TRBV11-1; J: TRBJ2-2; D: .; CDR3: CASSLLGSFTGELFF
V: TRBV2; J: TRBJ1-6; D: TRBD1; CDR3: CASIEGDRTTPLHF
V: TRBV6-1; J: TRBJ2-7; D: .; CDR3: CASRTSFGEQYF
V: TRBV27; J: TRBJ1-4; D: .; CDR3: CASGLTGRGEKLFF
V: TRBV4-1; J: TRBJ1-1; D: .; CDR3: CASSTLLFEAFF
V: TRBV30; J: TRBJ2-7; D: .; CDR3: CAWGLRYYEQYF
V: TRBV2; J: TRBJ2-7; D: .; CDR3: CASNGEGYEQYF
V: TRBV5-1; J: TRBJ1-1; D: .; CDR3: CASGWGPSEAFF
V: TRBV11-3; J: TRBJ2-1; D: TRBD2; CDR3: CASSLWGAGAYNEQFF
V: TRBV6-2/TRBV6-3; J: TRBJ2-5; D: .; CDR3: CASSYLTGTIQETQYF
V: TRBV7-8; J: TRBJ2-2; D: .; CDR3: CASSSRAGGELFF
V: TRBV30; J: TRBJ2-2; D: .; CDR3: CAWSSDVSTGELFF
V: TRBV12-3/TRBV12-4; J: TRBJ2-3; D: .; CDR3: CASTAPGLFPYDTDTQYF
V: TRBV7-2; J: TRBJ1-4; D: .; CDR3: CASSKRVNEKLFF
V: TRBV7-2; J: TRBJ1-5; D: .; CDR3: CASSLPAVFNQPQHF
V: TRBV12-3/TRBV12-4; J: TRBJ2-7; D: TRBD2; CDR3: CASSNGLAGFYEQYF
V: TRBV20-1; J: TRBJ2-2; D: TRBD1; CDR3: CSATLEQGTGELFF
V: TRBV10-1; J: TRBJ2-7; D: .; CDR3: CASSEFFRSSGKQYF
V: TRBV13; J: TRBJ1-6; D: .; CDR3: CASSQRGSPLHF
V: TRBV20-1; J: TRBJ2-7; D: TRBD1; CDR3: CSARDIADRFDEQYF
V: TRBV19; J: TRBJ1-5; D: .; CDR3: CASSIGGAGRQPQHF
V: TRBV12-3/TRBV12-4; J: TRBJ1-1; D: .; CDR3: CASSLGDLSKAFF
V: TRBV5-1; J: TRBJ2-4; D: .; CDR3: CASSLYIGGKNIQYF
V: TRBV20-1; J: TRBJ2-7; D: .; CDR3: CSARGEAGYEQYF
V: TRBV19; J: TRBJ1-1; D: .; CDR3: CASSLPRGISEAFF
V: TRBV7-8; J: TRBJ2-5; D: .; CDR3: CASSSLWTPQETQYF
V: TRBV30; J: TRBJ1-1; D: .; CDR3: CAGWGSGGTEAFF
V: TRBV5-1; J: TRBJ1-6; D: .; CDR3: CASSLDPAGNSPLHF
V: TRBV7-2; J: TRBJ1-2; D: .; CDR3: CASSLDARMYGYTF
V: TRBV9; J: TRBJ2-7; D: .; CDR3: CASSVGGRSYEQYF
V: TRBV19; J: TRBJ1-2; D: .; CDR3: CASSIAGLPGYTF
V: TRBV28; J: TRBJ1-1; D: .; CDR3: CASSLWTQGPNTEAFF
V: TRBV5-5; J: TRBJ1-4; D: .; CDR3: CASGQGLANEKLFF
V: TRBV19; J: TRBJ1-5; D: TRBD1; CDR3: CASSIDGTGSQPQHF
V: TRBV12-3/TRBV12-4; J: TRBJ2-1; D: TRBD2; CDR3: CASSHTSGSAYNEQFF
V: TRBV2; J: TRBJ2-3; D: .; CDR3: CASSDRADTQYF
V: TRBV4-1; J: TRBJ2-6; D: TRBD1; CDR3: CASTPGQGRSGANVLTF
V: TRBV28; J: TRBJ1-1; D: .; CDR3: CASSPGDLNTEAFF
V: TRBV11-1; J: TRBJ1-2; D: TRBD1; CDR3: CASSSTVGGADGYTF
V: TRBV9; J: TRBJ2-1; D: TRBD2; CDR3: CASSPSGRGYNEQFF
V: TRBV28; J: TRBJ1-1; D: .; CDR3: CATARPGRNTEAFF
V: TRBV28; J: TRBJ2-7; D: .; CDR3: CASSQAPKSSYEQYF
V: TRBV6-1; J: TRBJ2-5; D: .; CDR3: CASSTRQMQETQYF
V: TRBV4-1; J: TRBJ2-2; D: .; CDR3: CASSPRGRSAGELFF
V: TRBV28; J: TRBJ1-5; D: TRBD1; CDR3: CASSYTGANLSHRPQHF
V: TRBV29-1; J: TRBJ1-2; D: TRBD1; CDR3: CSVEQGEGYTF
V: TRBV30; J: TRBJ2-7; D: .; CDR3: CAWRPYRVGEQYF
V: TRBV11-2; J: TRBJ2-2; D: .; CDR3: CASSPRITGELFF
V: TRBV11-2; J: .; D: .; CDR3: CASSLALSSAGNEQFF
V: TRBV13; J: TRBJ1-1; D: .; CDR3: CASSWTEVNTEAFF
V: TRBV28; J: TRBJ1-4; D: TRBD1; CDR3: CASSPGTGGDEKLFF
V: TRBV29-1; J: TRBJ2-7; D: .; CDR3: CSGRDLSSYEQYF
V: TRBV7-2; J: TRBJ2-2; D: TRBD1; CDR3: CASSFRGRLNTGELFF